Listed below are T cell receptor beta chains from one sample, sequenced in a study of cytomegalovirus exposure and HLA in healthy donors. TCRdb's table, derived via immunoSEQ multiplex PCR, lists solely in-frame clones and lacks some. This sample has 100,000 to 150,000 clones, with over 70% found just once. Sequencing was performed on PBMCs. These receptors originate from a man aged 40-50 years in good health and CMV-seropositive. Each CDR3 is given with its conserved first and last residue. D genes are given only for firm matches. Clone size is stated in some rows and not others, as once, few, many or a class when expanded.

J gene	D gene	V gene	clone size	CDR3 protein	CDR3 DNA
TRBJ1-5	.	TRBV7-9	.	CASSGTGNQPQHF	TGTGCCAGCAGCGGAACAGGCAATCAGCCCCAGCATTTT
TRBJ2-7	.	TRBV28	.	CASSSDTGTNEQYF	TGTGCCAGCAGTTCGGATACAGGGACCAACGAGCAGTACTTC
TRBJ2-3	TRBD1	TRBV27	.	CASSNRDRGTDTQYF	TGTGCCAGCAGTAATAGGGACAGGGGCACAGATACGCAGTATTTT
TRBJ2-5	.	TRBV5-1	.	CASSLDLTAGRPETQYF	TGCGCCAGCAGCTTGGATCTAACTGCAGGGCGTCCAGAGACCCAGTACTTC
TRBJ2-2	.	TRBV27	.	CASSPKRTVGELFF	TGTGCCAGCAGTCCCAAGAGGACAGTCGGGGAGCTGTTTTTT
TRBJ1-6	.	TRBV30	.	CAYTQDLDSPLHF	TGTGCCTACACACAGGACCTGGATTCACCCCTCCACTTT
TRBJ1-2	.	TRBV28	.	CATGSSNFLSYTF	TGTGCCACGGGGAGCAGTAACTTCTTGAGCTACACCTTC
TRBJ2-5	TRBD2	TRBV14	.	CASSQSLAEGTQYF	TGTGCCAGCAGCCAATCGCTAGCGGAAGGGACCCAGTACTTC
TRBJ1-1	.	TRBV14	few	CASSRDRPTEAFF	TGTGCCAGCAGTCGCGACAGGCCGACTGAAGCTTTCTTT
TRBJ2-1	TRBD2	TRBV9	.	CASSEKRGSYNEQFF	TGTGCCAGCAGCGAAAAGCGGGGTTCTTACAATGAGCAGTTCTTC
TRBJ1-5	TRBD1	TRBV19	.	CASKDRDNQPQHF	TGTGCCAGTAAGGACAGGGACAATCAGCCCCAGCATTTT
TRBJ2-5	TRBD2	TRBV6-6	.	CASLTSGGEETQYF	TGTGCCAGCCTGACCAGCGGGGGGGAGGAGACCCAGTACTTC
TRBJ1-2	TRBD1	TRBV18	.	CASSPGDRNYGYTF	TGTGCCAGCTCACCAGGGGACAGGAACTATGGCTACACCTTC
TRBJ2-1	TRBD2	TRBV4-2	once	CASSVPSGDAYNEQFF	TGTGCCAGCAGCGTACCTAGCGGGGACGCCTACAATGAGCAGTTCTTC